This entry is about one T cell receptor (beta chain). TCRdb's copy holds only in-frame clones and misses some; the assay was immunoSEQ multiplex PCR. The sample has 2 million to 2.5 million clones, approximately 96% seen once. This sample stems from a study of shared clonotypes between healthy human individuals. About the research overall: Three plates each covered CD4 naive and memory; CD8 naive two, CD8 memory one.

Germline trimming cut 3 bases from V and 5 bases from J; bases unmatched to any gene: 5. CDR3 size: 14 residues. Germline-derived CDR1 and CDR2 are GTSNPN and SVGIG (reference sequence). Donors, without exception, were Caucasian adults residing in Nashville, Tennessee. Specimen: naive CD4+ T cells sorted from blood. Subset in this sample: CD45RA+ positively selected. This chain connects TRBV30 to TRBJ2-5; TRBD2 matches 11 bases. The receptor's source is a man aged 18 to 30 in good health. Here the CDR3 reads CAWRLAGGEETQYF. The CDR3, as DNA: TGTGCCTGGAGGCTAGCGGGAGGAGAGGAGACCCAGTACTTC. Variable domain in full (rest from reference TRBV30 and TRBJ2-5): SQTIHQWPATLVQPVGSPLSLECTVEGTSNPNLYWYRQAAGRGLQLLFYSVGIGQISSEVPQNLSASRPQDRQFILSSKKLLLSDSGFYLCAWRLAGGEETQYFGPGTRLLVL.